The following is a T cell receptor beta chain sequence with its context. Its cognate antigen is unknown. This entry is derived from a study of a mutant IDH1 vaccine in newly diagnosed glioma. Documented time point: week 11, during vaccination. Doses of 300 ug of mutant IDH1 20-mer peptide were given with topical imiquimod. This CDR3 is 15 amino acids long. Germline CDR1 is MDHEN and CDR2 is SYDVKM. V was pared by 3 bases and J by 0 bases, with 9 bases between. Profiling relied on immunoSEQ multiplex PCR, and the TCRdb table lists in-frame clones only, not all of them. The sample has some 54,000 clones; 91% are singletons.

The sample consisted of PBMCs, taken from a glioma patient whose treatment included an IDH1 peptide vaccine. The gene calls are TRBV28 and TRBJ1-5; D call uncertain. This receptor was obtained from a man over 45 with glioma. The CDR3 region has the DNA TGTGCCAGCAGTTTTTTGTACGGTAGCAATCAGCCCCAGCATTTT. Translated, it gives CASSFLYGSNQPQHF.